Listed below are T cell receptor beta chains from one sample, sequenced in a study of glioma-infiltrating T cells. TCRdb reanalysed the multiplex PCR reads using MiXCR and keeps one entry per CDR3 protein. In the table there are under 200,000 distinct CDR3 sequences, about 40% of which are singletons. Sequencing was carried out using glioma tissue, nonneoplastic brain tissue, or PBMCs (not recorded which). All receptors derive from a human donor with low-grade glioma or glioblastoma, undergoing nonglioma brain surgery, or in good health (not recorded which). Both conserved end residues are part of each CDR3. The D gene is left open where the match is weak.

TRBD1 TRBV19 CASSAVDRERTYEQYF
. TRBV14 CASRRIRGANTGELFF
. TRBV5-1 CASSLEAGTRTDTQYF
. TRBV27 CASSLSSGVGSEQYF
TRBD1 TRBV4-1 CASSHGQGVDQPQHF
TRBD2 TRBV27 CASSVSGSYNEQFF
. TRBV20-1 CSGRGARFSNQPQHF
. TRBV20-1 CSAGSGETYEQYF
. TRBV6-2/TRBV6-3 CASSYHHSTEAFF
TRBD1 TRBV4-3 CASSPRQGGSYSTDTQYF
. TRBV3-1 CASSQVHQGLGELFF
. TRBV20-1 CMARTDRYYEQYF
. TRBV6-1 CASSELGNYNEQFF
. TRBV15 CATSTTRGNNEQFF
. TRBV15 CATRRDLLRGTDNEQLF
TRBD2 TRBV6-1 CASRSSSGSSYNEQFF
. TRBV20-1 CSARDSILTLHF
TRBD2 TRBV18 CASSPLGSSGSVGQETQYF
TRBD2 TRBV7-2 CASSSGLEVETQYF
. TRBV5-1 CASSLHSRQVKFF
. TRBV6-2/TRBV6-3 CASKRDSALNHPQHF
. TRBV6-1 CATLPGAHEQFF
. TRBV19 CASSNWASRDEKLFF
TRBD2 TRBV2 CASSDPPTLRSIGRASYNEQFF
. TRBV19 CASSILQGNEQFF